This note documents a single T cell receptor beta chain sequence. This sample was included in a study of identical twins. CDR3 length: 15 residues. Germline values: CDR1 SGHKS, CDR2 YYEKEE (reference sequence). V was trimmed by 5 bases and J by 3 bases, leaving 17 bases between them. TCRdb independently ran MiXCR on the 5' RACE reads; one entry per CDR3 protein. The sample records roughly 540,000 distinct CDR3 sequences, roughly 21% being singletons. The same specimen was also included in a second study, on T cells expressing NK-cell markers.

This TCR was recovered from a woman younger than 30 in good health. The material sequenced was CD4+ T cells sorted from blood. The rearrangement joins TRBV5-5 to TRBJ2-5; tentative D call: TRBD2 (7 bases). CDR3 residues: CASRKGEGREETQYF. The CDR3, as DNA: TGTGCCAGCAGGAAGGGGGAGGGCCGGGAAGAGACCCAGTACTTC.